This paragraph covers one T cell receptor (beta chain) sequence. Antigen: not known. Coverage ceases 3 residues before the CDR3 finishes, and the germline J gene fills in the end. The data stem from a study of T cells in women clearing cervical HPV infection. Study information: Donors had HPV16-related CIN3 or worse; 2 had invasive cancer. Case blood drawn at lesion detection; control blood after infection cleared. Findings and limits, study-wide: CIN3+ cases had significantly higher TCR richness than controls; evenness did not differ.

Trimming removed 6 bases from V and 1 base from J, with 12 bases in between. The CDR3 extends over 13 amino acids. In germline, CDR1 is SQVTM, CDR2 ANQGSEA. All donors had a single incident cervical HPV16 infection, not prevalent. Profiled with immunoSEQ multiplex PCR; TCRdb holds only in-frame clones, not every one. The sample data list about 27,000 clones. The rearrangement joins TRBV29-1 to TRBJ1-1, with D possibly matching TRBD1 (5 bases). The TCR comes from a woman aged 18-69 years with a cervical HPV16 infection that either progressed to CIN3+ or cleared (not recorded which). Sequencing was performed on blood buffy coat. The CDR3 is CSVPTDWNTEAFF. The covered CDR3 bases are TGCAGCGTCCCGACAGACTGGAACACTGAA.